These 23 T cell receptor beta chains came from one sample sequenced in a study of breast tumors, draining lymph nodes, adjacent tissues. Breast cancer patients provided tissue from their axillary draining lymph nodes. Using its own MiXCR run on the multiplex PCR reads, TCRdb lists one record per CDR3 protein. Counted here are 70,000 to 85,000 distinct CDR3 sequences, roughly 20% occurring once; the ten biggest clones make up around 2.5%. Input material: axillary lymph node tissue. These receptors were taken from a female donor with breast cancer. Some clones in this sample may be carry-over from other donors' samples.

This clonotype was detected once. The chain is built from TRBV6-1 and TRBJ1-2; D unresolved. The CDR3 runs 12 residues. CDR1 and CDR2 from the germline V gene are MNHNS and SASEGT. V was cut by 6 bases and J by 1 base, with 6 bases left in between. CDR3 loop: CASRGNNYGYTF. CDR3 coding DNA: TGTGCCAGCAGGGGGAATAACTATGGCTACACCTTC.

This clonotype was observed many times. This chain connects TRBV7-3 to TRBJ2-2; D not certain. From germline, CDR1 is SGHTA and CDR2 FQGTGA. The CDR3 sequence is 13 residues long. V was pared by 6 bases and J by 7 bases, with 12 bases between. The CDR3 region is CASRGTKSGELFF. The DNA for the CDR3 is TGTGCCAGCAGGGGAACCAAGAGCGGGGAGCTGTTTTTT.

The rearrangement links TRBV4-2 to TRBJ2-3; possible D gene TRBD1, 6 bases. Trimming cost V 4 bases and J 0 bases, with 17 bases left between them. CDR1 is LGHNA, CDR2 YNFKEQ, per germline. This CDR3 region has 17 residues. CDR3 nucleotides: TGTGCCAGCAGCCGCGCAGGGGAATTCCCTAGCACAGATACGCAGTATTTT. It encodes CASSRAGEFPSTDTQYF.

This clonotype was detected many times. This sequence joins TRBV11-3 and TRBJ1-4; D is possibly TRBD1 (5 bases). V was pared by 2 bases and J by 1 base, with 11 bases between. This CDR3 spans 16 amino acids. Germline V CDR1 and CDR2: SGHNT, YENEEA. The CDR3 loop reads CASSLNIGVTNEKLFF. The DNA for the CDR3 is TGTGCCAGCAGCTTAAATATAGGGGTAACTAATGAAAAACTGTTTTTT.

J is TRBJ2-5 and V is TRBV6-2 or TRBV6-3; 9 nucleotides align to TRBD2. The CDR3 runs 18 residues. The germline gives CDR1 MNHEY, CDR2 SVGEGT. Trimming cost V 0 bases and J 3 bases; bases outside gene matches: 11. Here the CDR3 reads CASSYSIRLAGSEETQYF. CDR3 bases: TGTGCCAGCAGTTACTCGATCAGGCTAGCGGGGTCCGAAGAGACCCAGTACTTC.

About this clonotype itself: Since a much larger clone is just one base distant, this may be a read error. The rearrangement links TRBV24-1 to TRBJ2-5; 8 bases agree with TRBD1. Germline CDR1 is KGHDR and CDR2 is SFDVKD. This CDR3 comprises 15 residues. CDR3 sequence (DNA): TGTGCCACCAATGATCCTTCAGGGGGCTGGGAGACCCAGTACTTC. Residues: CATNDPSGGWETQYF.

V usage is TRBV12-3 or TRBV12-4 and J usage is TRBJ1-1; D may be TRBD1 (5 bases). The length of the CDR3 is 14 residues. Between the trimmed V and J ends, which lost 7 bases and 6 bases, there was a span of 18 bases. The CDR3 reads CASTFGGRQSEAFF. Here the CDR3 DNA reads TGTGCCAGCACCTTTGGGGGGAGGCAGTCTGAAGCTTTCTTT.

This clonotype was found a few times. This chain uses TRBV19 with TRBJ2-6; 7 positions match TRBD1. Trimming at V came to 5 bases and at J to 0 bases, leaving 4 bases not matched to a gene. The CDR3 length is 16 residues. In germline, CDR1 is LNHDA, CDR2 SQIVND (reference sequence). The CDR3, as DNA: TGTGCCAGTAGTCGGGACAGCCGCTCTGGGGCCAACGTCCTGACTTTC. This gives the protein CASSRDSRSGANVLTF.

This clonotype was observed many times. The chain uses TRBV7-3 and TRBJ2-1; D possibly uses TRBD1 or TRBD2 (5 bases each). Per germline, CDR1 SGHTA and CDR2 FQGTGA. The CDR3 contains 15 residues. V was clipped by 3 bases and J by 6 bases, with 15 bases between them. In DNA form, the CDR3 reads TGTGCCAGCAGCTTGGGGCCAGAGGGGACCAATGAGCAGTTCTTC. Encoded protein: CASSLGPEGTNEQFF.

About this clonotype: It may be a read error: a sequence one base away is much more abundant. V usage is TRBV6-2 or TRBV6-3 and J usage is TRBJ1-5; 7 nucleotides align to TRBD1. The germline CDR1 and CDR2 sequences are MNHEY and SVGEGT. The CDR3 runs 15 residues. J was trimmed by 2 bases and V by 8 bases; bases with no gene match: 9. CDR3 residues: CASGTDRVGNQPQHF. The DNA for the CDR3 is TGTGCCAGCGGCACCGACAGGGTTGGCAATCAGCCCCAGCATTTT.

This clonotype was detected a few times. The junction departs from the called germline gene at one end, perhaps through a read error. The rearrangement joins TRBV5-8 to TRBJ2-7; D gene ambiguous. Germline V lookup: CDR1 SGHTS, CDR2 YDEGEE. The CDR3 totals 11 residues. The DNA of the CDR3 is TGTGCCAGCAGCTCTTCCTACAAGCAGTACTTC. Protein product: CASSSSYKQYF.

This clonotype was seen repeatedly, ten times or more. The chain is built from TRBV5-1 and TRBJ2-6; D possibly uses TRBD1 or TRBD2 (6 bases each). Germline V gene sequence: CDR1 SGHRS, CDR2 YFSETQ. CDR3 length equals 17 residues. V was clipped by 4 bases and J by 0 bases, with 14 bases between them. This chain's CDR3 is CASSRGRVPSGANVLTF. The CDR3 DNA reads as TGCGCCAGCAGCCGGGGGCGGGTCCCCTCTGGGGCCAACGTCCTGACTTTC.

In its sample, this clonotype was seen many times. The rearrangement links TRBV4-2 to TRBJ2-7, with unresolved D. V was pared by 5 bases and J by 3 bases, with 20 bases between. The germline gives CDR1 LGHNA, CDR2 YNFKEQ. The CDR3 is 16 amino acids. CDR3 in DNA: TGTGCCAGCAGCTACAGTCCTTCTCGGCAGCACTACGAGCAGTACTTC. Translated: CASSYSPSRQHYEQYF.

This clonotype was seen only a few times. The CDR3 spells CASTPRGSGTGDGYGYTF. As DNA, the CDR3 is TGTGCCAGCACCCCGAGAGGGAGCGGGACAGGGGACGGCTATGGCTACACCTTC. The V and J genes are TRBV6-1 and TRBJ1-2; TRBD1 agrees at 10 bases. V gave up 7 bases and J gave up 4 bases; unmatched junction bases: 18. Looked up from germline, CDR1 is MNHNS and CDR2 is SASEGT. This CDR3 comprises 18 residues.

This clonotype occurred a few times. This chain connects TRBV28 to TRBJ2-3, with TRBD2 identical over 12 bases. CDR1 is MDHEN and CDR2 is SYDVKM in the germline V gene. The ends lost 4 bases at V and 8 bases at J; junction bases unmatched: 7. The length of the CDR3 is 15 residues. The CDR3 spells CASSYGLAGSRTQYF. The CDR3 DNA sequence: TGTGCCAGCAGTTACGGACTAGCGGGAAGCCGTACGCAGTATTTT.

The table lists this clonotype with many counts. The J gene is TRBJ2-2, the V gene TRBV4-1; D remains unclear. In germline, CDR1 is MGHRA, CDR2 YSYEKL. The germline V and J ends were trimmed by 1 base and 4 bases, with 4 bases remaining between them. CDR3 length: 13 residues. The CDR3 DNA reads as TGCGCCAGCAGCCAAGCCCCCACCGGGGAGCTGTTTTTT. Residues: CASSQAPTGELFF.

This chain joins TRBV6-1 and TRBJ2-6; no clear D gene. This CDR3 spans 12 amino acids. Per the germline V gene, CDR1 is MNHNS and CDR2 is SASEGT. V gave up 6 bases and J gave up 4 bases, with 4 bases separating them. The CDR3 here is CASRRGANVLTF. The CDR3, as DNA: TGTGCCAGCAGGAGGGGGGCCAACGTCCTGACTTTC.

The sample holds many counts of this clonotype. The gene calls are TRBV7-9 and TRBJ2-5; D possibly corresponds to TRBD2 (7 bases). CDR3 length: 15 residues. Trimming took 0 bases from V and 4 from J, leaving 12 bases between them. Germline loops: CDR1 SEHNR, CDR2 FQNEAQ (reference sequence). CDR3 sequence: CASSLANREGETQYF. CDR3 in DNA: TGTGCCAGCAGCTTAGCGAACAGGGAGGGAGAGACCCAGTACTTC.

The chain has TRBV5-5 and TRBJ1-2; 10 bases match TRBD1. With V trimmed by 0 bases and J by 3 bases, 5 bases remained unmatched. Germline V gives CDR1 SGHKS, CDR2 YYEKEE (reference sequence). This CDR3 region has 16 residues. CDR3: CASSLAGTGVDYGYTF. DNA for the CDR3: TGTGCCAGCAGCTTGGCCGGGACAGGGGTCGACTATGGCTACACCTTC.

About this clonotype: A much larger clone differs from this one at a single base, so this may be a read error. The V call is TRBV7-8, the J call TRBJ1-5; D is undetermined. CDR1 SGHVS and CDR2 FQNEAQ come from the germline V gene. The CDR3 runs 14 residues. The CDR3 is CTSSLGGGYQPQHF. CDR3 DNA: TGTACCAGCAGCTTAGGTGGAGGGTATCAGCCCCAGCATTTT.

Of note for this clonotype: A read error may explain this, as a much larger clone is one base away. This chain links TRBV29-1 with TRBJ2-5, with no clear D. Trimming stripped 6 bases from V and 7 bases from J, with 12 bases between. Looked up from germline, CDR1 is SQVTM and CDR2 is ANQGSEA. The CDR3 runs to 11 residues. The CDR3 reads CSVLLMGTQYF. In DNA, the CDR3 is TGCAGCGTGTTGCTAATGGGGACCCAGTACTTC. Variable domain in full (rest from reference TRBV29-1 and TRBJ2-5): SAVISQKPSRDICQRGTSLTIQCQVDSQVTMMFWYRQQPGQSLTLIATANQGSEATYESGFVIDKFPISRPNLTFSTLTVSNMSPEDSSIYLCSVLLMGTQYFGPGTRLLVL.

The chain recombines TRBV5-1 with TRBJ1-3; D perhaps matches TRBD1 (6 bases). Germline CDR1 is SGHRS and CDR2 is YFSETQ. The CDR3 totals 16 residues. Trimming removed 0 bases from V and 3 bases from J, with 13 bases in between. CDR3 nucleotides: TGCGCCAGCAGCTTGGCCTCGGGGGGGCTTGGAAACACCATATATTTT. Translating it yields CASSLASGGLGNTIYF.

This clonotype was counted many times. The CDR3 DNA follows: TGTGCCAGCAGCTTGTGGGGCACAGATACGCAGTATTTT. Translated: CASSLWGTDTQYF. The V gene is TRBV5-4, the J gene TRBJ2-3; D gene unclear. Germline V gives CDR1 SGHNT, CDR2 YYREEE (reference sequence). The ends were cut back, 1 base at V and 1 base at J, with 4 bases in the middle. This CDR3 is built from 13 residues.